Listed here are 16 T cell receptor beta chains from one sample, sequenced in a study of T cell repertoires in cytomegalovirus infection. TCRdb analysed the reads with MiXCR anew, one entry per CDR3 protein. The sample shows about 530,000 distinct CDR3 sequences, 26% of them seen only once. Material for sequencing was PBMCs. The receptors shown here come from a human donor in good health (CMV status not recorded). Some clones in this sample may be carry-over from other donors' samples.

V is TRBV20-1 and J is TRBJ2-2; D not resolved. Looked up from germline, CDR1 is DFQATT and CDR2 is SNEGSKA (reference sequence). The CDR3 runs to 14 residues. V was clipped by 0 bases and J by 0 bases, with 5 bases between them. This CDR3 is CSAREPTNTGELFF. The CDR3 DNA is TGCAGTGCTAGAGAGCCTACGAACACCGGGGAGCTGTTTTTT.

This clonotype was counted many times. The CDR3 loop is CASRETANTGELFF. The CDR3 DNA reads as TGTGCCAGCAGGGAGACGGCGAACACCGGGGAGCTGTTTTTT. This sequence joins TRBV7-9 and TRBJ2-2; D is unclear. The CDR3 sequence is 14 residues long. V lost 6 bases and J 0 bases, leaving 8 bases between the germline ends. CDR1 is SEHNR and CDR2 is FQNEAQ in the germline V gene (reference sequence).

This clonotype was counted only a few times. The chain has TRBV19 and TRBJ1-2; 7 bases are shared with TRBD1. There are 16 residues in the CDR3. J was trimmed by 4 bases and V by 2 bases; bases with no gene match: 10. Looked up from germline, CDR1 is LNHDA and CDR2 is SQIVND (reference sequence). CDR3 sequence (DNA): TGTGCCAGTAGTATAAATTCGGGACAGAGTTTCTATGGCTACACCTTC. It specifies CASSINSGQSFYGYTF. Supplemented by reference TRBV19 and TRBJ1-2, the full variable domain reads DGGITQSPKYLFRKEGQNVTLSCEQNLNHDAMYWYRQDPGQGLRLIYYSQIVNDFQKGDIAEGYSVSREKKESFPLTVTSAQKNPTAFYLCASSINSGQSFYGYTFGSGTRLTVV.

Many counts were recorded for this clonotype. CDR3 DNA sequence: TGTGCCAGCAGCTTCGAGAAAGAGACCCAGTACTTC. Encoded protein: CASSFEKETQYF. The chain joins TRBV7-6 to TRBJ2-5; D is unresolved. This CDR3 region has 12 residues. The V end lost 3 bases, the J end lost 3 bases, and 5 bases lay between the germline ends. The germline V gene has CDR1 SGHVS and CDR2 FNYEAQ.

CDR3 DNA sequence: TGTGCCAGCAGTTTGGGGAGGGGGGGCTACAATGAGCAGTTCTTC. It encodes CASSLGRGGYNEQFF. This chain uses TRBV28 with TRBJ2-1; the D gene is possibly TRBD2 (7 bases). There are 15 residues in the CDR3. Germline loops: CDR1 MDHEN, CDR2 SYDVKM. Trimming took off 3 bases at V and 3 bases at J, with 12 bases between the two ends.

In this sample, this clonotype turned up a few times. This chain connects TRBV7-9 to TRBJ1-2; 7 bases match TRBD1. The germline CDR1 and CDR2 sequences are SEHNR and FQNEAQ (reference sequence). The CDR3 length is 14 residues. V was clipped by 5 bases and J by 4 bases; unmatched bases: 7. CDR3 region: CASSRGQAGYGYTF. CDR3 nucleotide sequence: TGTGCCAGCAGCCGAGGACAGGCCGGCTATGGCTACACCTTC.

This clonotype has at least ten counts. The rearrangement joins TRBV27 to TRBJ1-6; 7 bases are a match to TRBD1. V lost 7 bases to trimming and J lost 6 bases; unmatched junction nucleotides: 6. Looked up from germline, CDR1 is MNHEY and CDR2 is SMNVEV (reference sequence). The CDR3 spans 14 residues. CDR3: CASTHRGGNSPLHF. CDR3 coding DNA: TGTGCCAGCACTCACAGGGGTGGTAATTCACCCCTCCACTTT.

The rearrangement joins TRBV25-1 to TRBJ1-2, with D possibly being TRBD1 (6 bases). The V gene lost 3 bases and the J gene lost 3 bases, with 14 bases spanning the gap. This CDR3 comprises 15 residues. The germline gives CDR1 MGHDK, CDR2 SYGVNS. In nucleotides, the CDR3 is TGTGCCAGCAGTGACCCCGGGGGCGCGGACTATGGCTACACCTTC. Protein sequence: CASSDPGGADYGYTF.

The chain is built from TRBV3-1 and TRBJ1-1, with TRBD1 identical over 10 bases. The CDR3 is 17 residues long. Germline assignment: CDR1 LGHDT and CDR2 YNNKEL (reference sequence). The ends lost 4 bases at V and 0 bases at J; junction bases unmatched: 8. The CDR3 loop is CASSPRTGGRMNTEAFF. The CDR3 DNA is TGTGCCAGCAGCCCTCGGACAGGGGGTCGCATGAACACTGAAGCTTTCTTT.

The chain employs TRBV12-3 or TRBV12-4 and TRBJ1-6, with D possibly TRBD1 on 6 matching bases. The CDR3 has 13 amino acids. V was shortened by 6 bases and J by 8 bases, with 11 bases between the two germline ends. The CDR3 loop reads CASRAQGYSPLHF. As DNA, the CDR3 is TGTGCCAGCAGAGCCCAGGGGTATTCACCCCTCCACTTT.

This clonotype was detected once. The rearrangement links TRBV6-2 or TRBV6-3 to TRBJ2-7; 8 bases are a match to TRBD2. Trimming removed 2 bases from V and 0 bases from J; junction bases left unmatched: 12. The CDR3 totals 18 residues. Germline lookup yields CDR1 MNHEY and CDR2 SVGEGT. The CDR3: CASSYMAPGRGLSYEQYF. CDR3 DNA: TGTGCCAGCAGTTACATGGCCCCCGGGAGGGGCCTCTCCTACGAGCAGTACTTC.

The chain employs TRBV6-2 or TRBV6-3 and TRBJ2-3, with 7 bases identical to TRBD2. CDR3 length: 20 amino acids. The V and J ends lost 2 bases and 3 bases, in that order; junction bases with no gene match: 20. The germline gives CDR1 MNHEY, CDR2 SVGEGT. This CDR3 reads CASSYGSTGGRGKWTDTQYF. Written as DNA, the CDR3 is TGTGCCAGCAGTTACGGATCAACGGGGGGTCGCGGGAAATGGACAGATACGCAGTATTTT.

This clonotype has ten or more counts. The chain couples TRBV4-1 to TRBJ1-1; D is uncertain. The ends were cut back, 2 bases at V and 2 bases at J, with 12 bases in the middle. Germline-derived CDR1 and CDR2 are MGHRA and YSYEKL. The CDR3 sequence is 15 residues long. CDR3 in amino acids: CASSQIGRRNTEAFF. The DNA of the CDR3 is TGCGCCAGCAGCCAAATCGGGCGAAGAAACACTGAAGCTTTCTTT.

This clonotype has only a few counts. The gene calls are TRBV7-2 and TRBJ1-5, with 8 positions matching TRBD1. Germline CDR1 SGHTA, CDR2 FQGNSA. The CDR3 is 14 amino acids. J was trimmed by 6 bases and V by 4 bases; bases with no gene match: 5. Here the CDR3 DNA reads TGTGCCAGCAGCTCCGACAGGGGTCGTCAGCCCCAGCATTTT. Translated: CASSSDRGRQPQHF. Variable domain in full (rest from reference TRBV7-2 and TRBJ1-5): GAGVSQSPSNKVTEKGKDVELRCDPISGHTALYWYRQSLGQGLEFLIYFQGNSAPDKSGLPSDRFSAERTGGSVSTLTIQRTQQEDSAVYLCASSSDRGRQPQHFGDGTRLSIL.

This clonotype was found many times. The genes are TRBV11-3 and TRBJ1-3; TRBD1 aligns across 8 bases. The V segment lost 0 bases and the J segment 2 bases; nucleotides outside the gene matches: 9. The CDR3 runs 18 residues. CDR1 SGHNT and CDR2 YENEEA come from the germline V gene. CDR3 in DNA: TGTGCCAGCAGCTTAGACGGGCGGGACAGGCTTCCTGGAAACACCATATATTTT. This gives the protein CASSLDGRDRLPGNTIYF.

This clonotype has a handful of counts. This chain connects TRBV5-6 to TRBJ2-2; 12 nucleotides line up with TRBD2. Germline loops: CDR1 SGHDT, CDR2 YYEEEE. This CDR3 has 17 amino acids. With 0 bases clipped from V and 5 bases from J, the junction kept 5 bases outside the gene matches. In DNA, the CDR3 is TGTGCCAGCAGCTTGGGACTAGCGGGAGTGTGGACCGGGGAGCTGTTTTTT. As protein: CASSLGLAGVWTGELFF.